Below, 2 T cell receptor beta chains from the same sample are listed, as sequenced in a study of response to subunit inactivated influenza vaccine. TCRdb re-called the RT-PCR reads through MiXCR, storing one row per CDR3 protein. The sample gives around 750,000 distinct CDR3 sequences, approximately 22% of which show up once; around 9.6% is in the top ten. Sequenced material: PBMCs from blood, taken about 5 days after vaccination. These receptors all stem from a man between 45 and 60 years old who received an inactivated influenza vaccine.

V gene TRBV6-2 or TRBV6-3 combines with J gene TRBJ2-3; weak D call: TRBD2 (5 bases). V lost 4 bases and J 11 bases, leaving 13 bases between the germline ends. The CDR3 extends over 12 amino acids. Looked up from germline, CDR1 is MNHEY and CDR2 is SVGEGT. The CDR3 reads CASSFDPSGQYF. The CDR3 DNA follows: TGTGCCAGCAGTTTCGACCCCAGCGGGCAGTATTTT.

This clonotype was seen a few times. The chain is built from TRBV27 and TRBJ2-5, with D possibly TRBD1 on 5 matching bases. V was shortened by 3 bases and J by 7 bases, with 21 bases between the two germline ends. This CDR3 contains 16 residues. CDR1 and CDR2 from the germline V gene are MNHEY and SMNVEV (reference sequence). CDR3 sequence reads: CASSLNQEVFGATQYF. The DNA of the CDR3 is TGTGCCAGCAGTTTGAATCAGGAAGTTTTTGGGGCGACCCAGTACTTC.